Presented here are 2 T cell receptor beta chains from one specimen sequenced in a study of PD-L1 blockade in urothelial cancer. The data were produced by immunoSEQ multiplex PCR, yet TCRdb's version contains in-frame clones alone and is incomplete. This table has about 110,000 clones, approximately 85% appearing once. The sequenced sample was PBMCs, obtained around atezolizumab (anti-PD-L1) treatment. Receptors originate from a man aged 45-65 years with urothelial cancer.

The V gene is TRBV2, the J gene TRBJ2-1, with TRBD2 matching 10 bases. The J segment lost 4 bases and the V segment lost 8 bases, leaving 11 bases of the junction unmatched. This CDR3 contains 16 residues. CDR1 and CDR2 from the germline V gene are SNHLY and FYNNEI. CDR3 bases: TGTGCCAGCGATCGGGGGCCTAGCGGGAGTTACAATGAGCAGTTCTTC. It codes for CASDRGPSGSYNEQFF. Full variable domain (missing parts from reference TRBV2 and TRBJ2-1): EPEVTQTPSHQVTQMGQEVILRCVPISNHLYFYWYRQILGQKVEFLVSFYNNEISEKSEIFDDQFSVERPDGSNFTLKIRSTKLEDSAMYFCASDRGPSGSYNEQFFGPGTRLTVL.

This clone was seen only once. The chain combines TRBV11-3 with TRBJ2-1, with D maybe TRBD2 (7 bases). Trimming cost V 5 bases and J 7 bases, with 12 bases left between them. This CDR3 contains 13 residues. Germline loops: CDR1 SGHNT, CDR2 YENEEA. CDR3 sequence reads: CASSMGGANEQFF. The CDR3 nucleotides read TGTGCCAGCAGCATGGGGGGGGCTAATGAGCAGTTCTTC. Supplemented by reference TRBV11-3 and TRBJ2-1, the full variable domain reads EAGVVQSPRYKIIEKKQPVAFWCNPISGHNTLYWYLQNLGQGPELLIRYENEEAVDDSQLPKDRFSAERLKGVDSTLKIQPAELGDSAVYLCASSMGGANEQFFGPGTRLTVL.